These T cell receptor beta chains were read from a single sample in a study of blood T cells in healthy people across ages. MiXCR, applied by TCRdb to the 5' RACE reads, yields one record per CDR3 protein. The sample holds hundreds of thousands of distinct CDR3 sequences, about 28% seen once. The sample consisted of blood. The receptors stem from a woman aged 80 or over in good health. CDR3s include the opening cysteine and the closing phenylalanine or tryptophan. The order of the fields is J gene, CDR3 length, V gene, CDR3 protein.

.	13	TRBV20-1	CSATTGLADEQYF
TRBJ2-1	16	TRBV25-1	CASSASNRGRDNEQFF
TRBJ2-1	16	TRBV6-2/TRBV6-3	CASIKGGQGAYNEQFF
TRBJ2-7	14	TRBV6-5	CASSSLGQGYEQYF
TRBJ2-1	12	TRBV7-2	CASSLDVAGLFF
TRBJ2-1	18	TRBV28	CASSSRWAGRSSYNEQFF
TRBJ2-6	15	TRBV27	CASSLSGSGANVLTF
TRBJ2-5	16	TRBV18	CASSKLAGGHQETQYF
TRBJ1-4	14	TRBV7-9	CASSSEGAGEKLFF
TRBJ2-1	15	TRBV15	CATSSLGGQYNEQFF
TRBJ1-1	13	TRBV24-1	CATSEGRNTEAFF
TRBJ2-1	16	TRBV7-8	CASSLVVLSSYNEQFF
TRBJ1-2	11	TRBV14	CASSQFGGYTF
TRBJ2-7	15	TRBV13	CASSSAGAGSYEQYF
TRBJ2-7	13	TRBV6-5	CAGSGAFPYEQYF
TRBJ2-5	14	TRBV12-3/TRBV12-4	CASSFRAEQETQYF
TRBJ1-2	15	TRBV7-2	CASSLDFQGDNGYTF
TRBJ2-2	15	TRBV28	CASTPLGGGTGELFF
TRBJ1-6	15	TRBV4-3	CAGSQQSGAIGPLHF
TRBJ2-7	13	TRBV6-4	CASSHLPGREQYF
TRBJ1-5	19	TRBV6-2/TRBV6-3	CASSPTPGTEGYSNQPQHF
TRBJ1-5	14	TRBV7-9	CASSWEQGFQPQHF
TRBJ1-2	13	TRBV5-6	CASSPGEPGGYTF
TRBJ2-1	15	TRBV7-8	CASSFQRGTYNEQFF
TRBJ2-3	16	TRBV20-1	CSADGLAGGRGDTQYF
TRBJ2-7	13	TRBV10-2	CASSESAGIGQYF
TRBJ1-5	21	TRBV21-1	CASSNRVRGTVDKSSNQPQHF
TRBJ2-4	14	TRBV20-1	CSARESGSKNIQYF
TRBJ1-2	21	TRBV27	CASSPRAPVRLSVNSNYGYTF
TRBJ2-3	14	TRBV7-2	CASSPNRATDTQYF
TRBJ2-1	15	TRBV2	CASVHQRGSYNEQFF
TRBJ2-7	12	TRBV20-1	CSAQGSAYEQYF
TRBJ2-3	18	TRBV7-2	CASSLDQGKGFKTDTQYF
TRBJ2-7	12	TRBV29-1	CSVEKGSYEQYF
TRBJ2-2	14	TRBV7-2	CASSFLWGTGEPFF
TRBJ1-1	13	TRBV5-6	CASSKGQDTEAFF
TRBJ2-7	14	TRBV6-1	CASTWIGERYEQYF
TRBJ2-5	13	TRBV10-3	CAISEAAAGEQYF
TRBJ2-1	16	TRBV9	CASSVGGASAFGEQFF
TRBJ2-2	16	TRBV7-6	CASSLGTTLGTGELFF
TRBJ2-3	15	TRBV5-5	CASSLAQGEYDTQYF
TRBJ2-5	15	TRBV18	CASSPYSGGYNEQYF
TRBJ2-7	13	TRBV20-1	CSARGQGDYEQYF
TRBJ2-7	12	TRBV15	CATSRGGYEQYF
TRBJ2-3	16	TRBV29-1	CSVEYGRGGSTDTQYF